The present T cell receptor (beta chain) was sequenced within a study of T-cell memory formation after mild COVID-19 (dated by TCRdb to about 2021). Regarding the complete study: TCR sequence clusters from the two donors were found to be largely donor specific. Longitudinal TCRalpha and TCRbeta repertoire sequencing tracked T-cell clones expanding and contracting after mild COVID-19 in a couple of donors. The cohort comprised two young, previously healthy adult volunteers, one female and one male.

Study-wide findings and limitations: Some responding clones were detected in pre-infection memory, which suggested that pre-existing cross-reactive memory T cells had joined the SARS-CoV-2 response. Clones that contracted from day 15 to 85 showed balanced CD4/CD8 phenotypes, whereas a second wave of clones that expanded from day 15 to 37 leaned towards CD4+. Contracting CD4+ clones were found mainly in CM and EM memory subsets, while CD8+ clones were enriched in EMRA. Whether the second-wave clones peaking on day 37 were SARS-CoV-2 specific was not confirmed. Only a couple of mild cases were covered in the study, and larger cohorts including severe cases with pre-infection samples were considered necessary.

The instrument was an Illumina NovaSeq 6000. Using 5'RACE with constant-segment primers, TCRalpha and TCRbeta cDNA libraries were constructed, with sample barcodes and unique molecular identifiers added in the process. RNA was extracted from every sample with Trizol reagent. The libraries were amplified in two PCR steps, and the second step added a second sample barcode and Illumina TruSeq adapters. Sequencing of the libraries was done on an Illumina NovaSeq, producing 2 x 150 bp paired-end reads. In the source study's methods: The reads were demultiplexed and collapsed into UMI-guided consensus sequences using migec v1.2.7. Using mixcr v2.1.11, the UMI consensuses were aligned to TRA and TRB V and J templates and assembled into clonotypes. A clonotype was counted as expanded or contracted only if both edgeR and NoisET called the change significant, with noise models trained on biological replicates. For edgeR calls, the cutoffs were a false discovery rate-adjusted p below 0.01 and a log2 fold-change threshold of 1. PCA with hierarchical clustering of max-normalized trajectories of the 1000 most abundant clonotypes was used as exploratory dynamics analysis. The CD4 or CD8 phenotype of responding clones was assigned using the separately sequenced CD4+ and CD8+ repertoires. TCRdb redid the processing of the public reads, applying fastp at Q25 and MiXCR, and retained in-frame beta chains. A single entry per CDR3 protein holds the most common genes and DNA from its merged rows. None of the V and J calls come from the authors' own analysis; TCRdb made them. For this sample the table gives under 700,000 distinct CDR3 sequences, of which just over 20% were detected only once. The top ten clones comprise approximately 12% of the sample.

Ficoll-Paque density gradient centrifugation was used to isolate PBMCs. With respect to this clonotype: Its binding antigen is unknown. No base quality information exists; no much larger clone differs at one position.

The CDR3 measures 17 amino acids from cysteine to phenylalanine. Only the CDR3 part of the read is kept: 51 bases, read in frame from the first base. V is cut by 1 base and J by 0 bases, and the space between the germline ends is 13 bases. CDR1 and CDR2 are drawn from the germline V gene (reference sequence): SEHNR, FQNEAQ. This chain joins TRBV7-9 to TRBJ1-3; a weak D assignment points to TRBD1 (6 bases agree). This clonotype originated in an adult woman who had mild COVID-19 (a few samples of this study predate the infection). The sample titles of this study are shuffled in the database, so cell type and time point are left out; the donor was told from shared clones. The sequencing sample was made of PBMCs or a T cell subset sorted from them (not recorded which). The CDR3 reads CASSLGTDSFSGNTIYF. The nucleotide sequence is given as TGTGCCAGCAGCTTAGGGACGGACAGCTTCTCTGGAAACACCATATATTTT. Reference TRBV7-9 and TRBJ1-3 genes cover what lies past the CDR3, so the full variable domain is DTGVSQNPRHKITKRGQNVTFRCDPISEHNRLYWYRQTLGQGPEFLTYFQNEAQLEKSRLLSDRFSAERPKGSFSTLEIQRTEQGDSAMYLCASSLGTDSFSGNTIYFGEGSWLTVV.